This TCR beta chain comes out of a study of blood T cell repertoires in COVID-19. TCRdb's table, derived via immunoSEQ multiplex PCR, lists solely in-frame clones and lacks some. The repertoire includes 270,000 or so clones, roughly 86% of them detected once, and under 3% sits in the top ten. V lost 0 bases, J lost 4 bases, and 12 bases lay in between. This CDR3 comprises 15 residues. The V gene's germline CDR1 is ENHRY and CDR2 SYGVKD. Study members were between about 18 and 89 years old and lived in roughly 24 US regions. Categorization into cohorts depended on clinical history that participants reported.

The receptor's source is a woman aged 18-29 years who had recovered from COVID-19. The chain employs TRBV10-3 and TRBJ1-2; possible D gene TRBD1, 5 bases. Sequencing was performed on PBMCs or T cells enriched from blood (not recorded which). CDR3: CAISESSGLSYGYTF. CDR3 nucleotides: TGTGCCATCAGTGAGTCGTCAGGGTTATCCTATGGCTACACCTTC.